The present T cell receptor beta chain was sequenced within a study of identical twins. This clonotype has only a few counts. TCRdb recomputed calls from the 5' RACE reads with MiXCR, one row per CDR3 protein. The sample yields 1.5 million to 2 million distinct CDR3 sequences, under 35% seen once. V lost 1 base to trimming and J lost 6 bases, with 9 bases between them. CDR3 length equals 13 residues. CDR1 and CDR2 (germline): MGHDK, SYGVNS. The sequencing input was cord blood. The clonotype comes from a newborn girl in good health. The genes are TRBV25-1 and TRBJ1-2; possibly TRBD1 for D (6 bases). This CDR3 is CASSEWGRHGYTF. The CDR3 DNA sequence: TGTGCCAGCAGTGAATGGGGGCGACATGGCTACACCTTC.